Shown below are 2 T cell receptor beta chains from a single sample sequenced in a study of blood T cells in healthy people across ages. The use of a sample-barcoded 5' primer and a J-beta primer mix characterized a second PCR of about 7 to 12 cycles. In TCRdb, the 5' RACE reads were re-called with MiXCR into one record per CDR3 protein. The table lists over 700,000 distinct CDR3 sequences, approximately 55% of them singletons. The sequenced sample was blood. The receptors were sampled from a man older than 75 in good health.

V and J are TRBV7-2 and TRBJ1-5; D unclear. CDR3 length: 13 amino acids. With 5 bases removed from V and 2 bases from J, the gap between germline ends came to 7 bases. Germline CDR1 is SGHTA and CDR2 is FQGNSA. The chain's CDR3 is CASSSAGNQPQHF. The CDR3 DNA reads TGTGCCAGCAGCAGCGCAGGCAATCAGCCCCAGCATTTT. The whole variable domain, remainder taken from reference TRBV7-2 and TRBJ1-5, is GAGVSQSPSNKVTEKGKDVELRCDPISGHTALYWYRQSLGQGLEFLIYFQGNSAPDKSGLPSDRFSAERTGGSVSTLTIQRTQQEDSAVYLCASSSAGNQPQHFGDGTRLSIL.

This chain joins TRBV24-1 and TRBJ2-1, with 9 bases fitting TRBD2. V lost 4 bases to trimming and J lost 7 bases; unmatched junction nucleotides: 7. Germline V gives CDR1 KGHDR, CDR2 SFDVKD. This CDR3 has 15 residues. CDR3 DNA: TGTGCCACCAGTGAGCCGGGACTAGCTGGGAATGAGCAGTTCTTC. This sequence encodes CATSEPGLAGNEQFF.